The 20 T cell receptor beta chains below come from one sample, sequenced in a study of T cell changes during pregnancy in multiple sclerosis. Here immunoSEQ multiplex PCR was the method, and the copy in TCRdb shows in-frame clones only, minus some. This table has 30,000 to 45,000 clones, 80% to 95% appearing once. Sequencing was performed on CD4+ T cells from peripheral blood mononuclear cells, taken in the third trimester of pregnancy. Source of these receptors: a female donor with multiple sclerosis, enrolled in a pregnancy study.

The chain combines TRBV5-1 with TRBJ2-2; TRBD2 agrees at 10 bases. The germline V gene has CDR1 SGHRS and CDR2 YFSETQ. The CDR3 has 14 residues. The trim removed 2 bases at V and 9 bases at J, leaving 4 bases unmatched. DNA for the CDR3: TGCGCCAGCAGCTTATCTAGCGGGAGTAGGGAGCTGTTTTTT. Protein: CASSLSSGSRELFF.

The CDR3 reads CASSILTSGRNEQFF. Here the CDR3 DNA reads TGCGCCAGCAGCATCTTGACTAGCGGGAGAAATGAGCAGTTCTTC. The V call is TRBV5-1, the J call TRBJ2-1, with 12 bases lining up with TRBD2. The CDR3 covers 15 residues. J lost 7 bases, V lost 4 bases, and 6 bases had no gene match. CDR1 and CDR2 from the germline V gene are SGHRS and YFSETQ.

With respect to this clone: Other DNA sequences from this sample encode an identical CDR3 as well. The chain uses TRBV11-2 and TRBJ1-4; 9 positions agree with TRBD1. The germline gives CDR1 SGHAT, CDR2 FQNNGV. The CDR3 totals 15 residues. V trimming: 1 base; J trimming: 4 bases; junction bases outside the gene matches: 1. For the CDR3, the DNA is TGTGCCAGCAGCTTAGGGGGACAGGGTAATGAAAAACTGTTTTTT. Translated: CASSLGGQGNEKLFF.

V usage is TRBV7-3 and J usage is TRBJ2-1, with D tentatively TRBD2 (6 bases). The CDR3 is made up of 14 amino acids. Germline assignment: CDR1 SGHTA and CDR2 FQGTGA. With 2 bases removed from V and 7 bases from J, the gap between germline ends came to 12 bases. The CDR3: CASSLSGVVNEQFF. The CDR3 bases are TGTGCCAGCAGCTTATCGGGAGTGGTAAATGAGCAGTTCTTC.

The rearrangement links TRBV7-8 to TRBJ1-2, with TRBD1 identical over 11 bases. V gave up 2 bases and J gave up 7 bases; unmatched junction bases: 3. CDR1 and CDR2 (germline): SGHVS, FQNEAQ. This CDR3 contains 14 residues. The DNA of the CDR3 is TGTGCCAGCAGCTTACTAGGACAGGGGGCTGGCTACACCTTC. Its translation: CASSLLGQGAGYTF. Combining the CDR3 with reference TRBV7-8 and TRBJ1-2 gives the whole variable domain GAGVSQSPRYKVAKRGQDVALRCDPISGHVSLFWYQQALGQGPEFLTYFQNEAQLDKSGLPSDRFFAERPEGSVSTLKIQRTQQEDSAVYLCASSLLGQGAGYTFGSGTRLTVV.

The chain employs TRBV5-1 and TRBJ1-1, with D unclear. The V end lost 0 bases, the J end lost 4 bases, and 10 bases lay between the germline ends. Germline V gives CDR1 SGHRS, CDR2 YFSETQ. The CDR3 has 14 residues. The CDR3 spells CASSLAAGLTEAFF. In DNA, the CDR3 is TGCGCCAGCAGCTTGGCCGCAGGACTCACTGAAGCTTTCTTT.

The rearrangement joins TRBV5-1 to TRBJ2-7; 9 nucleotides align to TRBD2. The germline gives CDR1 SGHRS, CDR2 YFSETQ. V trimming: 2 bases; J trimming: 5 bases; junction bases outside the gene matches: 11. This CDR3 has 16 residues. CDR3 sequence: CASSLMRAGGAHEQYF. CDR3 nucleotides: TGCGCCAGCAGCTTAATGAGAGCGGGAGGAGCCCACGAGCAGTACTTC.

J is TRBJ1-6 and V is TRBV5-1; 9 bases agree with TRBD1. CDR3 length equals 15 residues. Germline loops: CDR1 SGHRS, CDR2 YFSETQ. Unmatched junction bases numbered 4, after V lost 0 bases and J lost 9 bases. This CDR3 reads CASSLEGQGASPLHF. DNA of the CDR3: TGCGCCAGCAGCTTGGAGGGACAGGGTGCTTCACCCCTCCACTTT.

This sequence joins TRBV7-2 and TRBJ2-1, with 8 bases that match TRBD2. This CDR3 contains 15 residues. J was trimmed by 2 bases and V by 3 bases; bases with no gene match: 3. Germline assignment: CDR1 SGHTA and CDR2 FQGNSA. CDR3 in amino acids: CASSLSGGTYNEQFF. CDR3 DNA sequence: TGTGCCAGCAGCTTGAGCGGGGGAACCTACAATGAGCAGTTCTTC.

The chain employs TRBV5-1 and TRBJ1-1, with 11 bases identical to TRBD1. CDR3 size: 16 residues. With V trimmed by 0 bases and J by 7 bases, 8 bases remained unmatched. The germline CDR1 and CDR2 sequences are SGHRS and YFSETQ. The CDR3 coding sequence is TGCGCCAGCAGCTTGGCACTCTCGGGACAGGGGGATGAAGCTTTCTTT. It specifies CASSLALSGQGDEAFF.

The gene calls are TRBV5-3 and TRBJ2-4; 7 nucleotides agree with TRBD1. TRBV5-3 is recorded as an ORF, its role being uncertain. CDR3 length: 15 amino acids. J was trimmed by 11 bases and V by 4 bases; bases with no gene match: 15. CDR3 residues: CARSLGDDREYVQYF. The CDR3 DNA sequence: TGTGCCAGAAGCCTTGGGGACGACAGGGAATACGTTCAGTACTTC.

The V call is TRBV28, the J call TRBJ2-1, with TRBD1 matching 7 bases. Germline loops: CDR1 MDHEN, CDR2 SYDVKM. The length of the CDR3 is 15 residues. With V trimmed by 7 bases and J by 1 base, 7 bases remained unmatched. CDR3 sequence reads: CASTLQGFSYNEQFF. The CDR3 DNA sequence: TGTGCCAGCACCTTACAGGGGTTTTCCTACAATGAGCAGTTCTTC. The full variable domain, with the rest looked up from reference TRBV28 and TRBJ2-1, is DVKVTQSSRYLVKRTGEKVFLECVQDMDHENMFWYRQDPGLGLRLIYFSYDVKMKEKGDIPEGYSVSREKKERFSLILESASTNQTSMYLCASTLQGFSYNEQFFGPGTRLTVL.

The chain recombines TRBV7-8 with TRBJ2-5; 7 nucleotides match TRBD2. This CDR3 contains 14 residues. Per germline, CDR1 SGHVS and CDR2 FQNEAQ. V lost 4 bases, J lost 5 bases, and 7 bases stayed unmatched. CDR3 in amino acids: CASSYPGGVETQYF. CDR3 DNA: TGTGCCAGCAGCTATCCGGGGGGAGTGGAGACCCAGTACTTC.

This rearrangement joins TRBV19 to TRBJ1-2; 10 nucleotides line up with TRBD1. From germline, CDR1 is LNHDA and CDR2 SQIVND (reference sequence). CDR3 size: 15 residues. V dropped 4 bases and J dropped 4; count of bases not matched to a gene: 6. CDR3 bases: TGTGCCAGTAGTACCAGACAGGGGGCGAGCTATGGCTACACCTTC. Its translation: CASSTRQGASYGYTF.

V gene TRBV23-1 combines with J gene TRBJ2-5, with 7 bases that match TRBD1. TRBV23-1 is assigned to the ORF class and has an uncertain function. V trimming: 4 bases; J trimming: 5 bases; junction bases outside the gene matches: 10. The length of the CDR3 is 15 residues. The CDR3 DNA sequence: TGCGCCAGCAGTCCTGACAAGGGGGCGCAGGAGACCCAGTACTTC. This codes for CASSPDKGAQETQYF.

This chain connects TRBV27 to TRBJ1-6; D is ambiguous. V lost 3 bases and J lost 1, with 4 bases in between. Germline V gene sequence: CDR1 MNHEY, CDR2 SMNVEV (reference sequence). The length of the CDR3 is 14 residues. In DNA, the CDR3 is TGTGCCAGCAGTTTTCAGTCCTATAATTCACCCCTCCACTTT. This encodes CASSFQSYNSPLHF.

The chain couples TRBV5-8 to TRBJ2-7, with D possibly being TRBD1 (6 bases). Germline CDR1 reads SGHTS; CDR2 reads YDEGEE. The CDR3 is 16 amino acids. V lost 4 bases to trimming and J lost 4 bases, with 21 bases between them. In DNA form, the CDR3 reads TGTGCCAGCAGCCCGGTGGGGGTACAGGGCCGGTACGAGCAGTACTTC. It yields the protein CASSPVGVQGRYEQYF.

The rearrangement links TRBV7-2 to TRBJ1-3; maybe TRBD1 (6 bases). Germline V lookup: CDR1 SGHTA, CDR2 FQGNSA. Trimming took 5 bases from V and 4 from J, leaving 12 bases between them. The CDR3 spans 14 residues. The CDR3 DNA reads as TGTGCCAGCAGCGGGGGGGCGCAAGGAAACACCATATATTTT. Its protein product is CASSGGAQGNTIYF.

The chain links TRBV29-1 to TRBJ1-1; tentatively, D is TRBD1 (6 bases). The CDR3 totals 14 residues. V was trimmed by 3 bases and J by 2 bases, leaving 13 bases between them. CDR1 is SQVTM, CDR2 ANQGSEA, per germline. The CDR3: CSVDRSGENTEAFF. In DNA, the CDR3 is TGCAGCGTTGATCGGTCAGGGGAAAACACTGAAGCTTTCTTT.

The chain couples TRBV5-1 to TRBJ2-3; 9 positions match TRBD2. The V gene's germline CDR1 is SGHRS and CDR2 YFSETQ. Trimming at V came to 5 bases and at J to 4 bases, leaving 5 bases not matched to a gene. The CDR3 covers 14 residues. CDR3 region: CASRPSGTADTQYF. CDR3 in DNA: TGCGCCAGCAGACCTAGCGGGACCGCAGATACGCAGTATTTT.